The 3 T cell receptor beta chains below were found in one sample sequenced in a study of cytomegalovirus exposure and HLA in healthy donors. PCR primers comprised 60 Vbeta and 13 Jbeta primers. Sequenced by immunoSEQ multiplex PCR; TCRdb stores in-frame clones only, minus some. This sample contains 100,000 to 150,000 clones. Specimen: PBMCs. These receptors were taken from a man aged 30-40 years in good health and CMV-seronegative.

V and J are TRBV5-1 and TRBJ1-1, with TRBD1 matching over 10 bases. With 4 bases clipped from V and 6 bases from J, the junction kept 9 bases outside the gene matches. Per germline, CDR1 SGHRS and CDR2 YFSETQ. CDR3 length: 15 amino acids. In nucleotides, the CDR3 is TGCGCCAGCAGCACCGACAGGGGGCTAACATCTGAAGCTTTCTTT. Translating it yields CASSTDRGLTSEAFF. The full variable domain, with the rest looked up from reference TRBV5-1 and TRBJ1-1, is KAGVTQTPRYLIKTRGQQVTLSCSPISGHRSVSWYQQTPGQGLQFLFEYFSETQRNKGNFPGRFSGRQFSNSRSEMNVSTLELGDSALYLCASSTDRGLTSEAFFGQGTRLTVV.

The chain links TRBV5-1 to TRBJ1-1; D not resolved. Trimming cost V 4 bases and J 1 base, with 11 bases left between them. The germline V gene has CDR1 SGHRS and CDR2 YFSETQ. The CDR3 consists of 14 residues. The CDR3: CASSPRVGNTEAFF. CDR3 DNA: TGCGCCAGCAGCCCACGGGTCGGGAACACTGAAGCTTTCTTT.

V and J are TRBV7-8 and TRBJ2-3, with 7 bases identical to TRBD2. In germline, CDR1 is SGHVS, CDR2 FQNEAQ. V was pared by 5 bases and J by 6 bases, with 8 bases of the junction left unmatched. The CDR3 sequence is 14 residues long. The CDR3 bases are TGTGCCAGCAGCCATCGAGCGGGAAGGGATACGCAGTATTTT. Protein product: CASSHRAGRDTQYF.